Each of the 3 T cell receptor beta chains below was sequenced from the same sample in a study of technical replicates of blood from a handful of donors. The repertoire was sequenced with immunoSEQ multiplex PCR; TCRdb's copy has only in-frame clones and lacks some. The table has about 50,000 clones, around 96% seen once. The sequenced material came from PBMCs. Source of these receptors: a human donor in good health. Some clones in this sample may be carry-over from other donors' samples.

This chain joins TRBV30 and TRBJ2-7, with a weak D call TRBD1 (7 bases). Germline V gene sequence: CDR1 GTSNPN, CDR2 SVGIG (reference sequence). The CDR3 covers 12 residues. CDR3 residues: CAGGRGSYEQYF. The CDR3 coding sequence is TGTGCGGGGGGCAGGGGGTCCTACGAGCAGTACTTC.

V and J are TRBV5-1 and TRBJ2-7; TRBD2 might be the D (7 bases). The germline V and J ends were trimmed by 3 bases and 2 bases, with 18 bases remaining between them. The CDR3 runs to 16 residues. Germline V lookup: CDR1 SGHRS, CDR2 YFSETQ. CDR3 nucleotides: TGCGCCAGCAGCTGGAGTTCGGGGGGCCGGGCCTACGAGCAGTACTTC. This sequence encodes CASSWSSGGRAYEQYF.

V usage is TRBV9 and J usage is TRBJ2-1; maybe TRBD2 (6 bases). This CDR3 contains 17 residues. V shed 4 bases and J shed 6 bases, with 23 bases lying between them. Germline V gives CDR1 SGDLS, CDR2 YYNGEE. The CDR3, as DNA: TGTGCCAGCAGCCCGCGCCCCTTGGGGGGTACGCCCAATGAGCAGTTCTTC. This sequence encodes CASSPRPLGGTPNEQFF.